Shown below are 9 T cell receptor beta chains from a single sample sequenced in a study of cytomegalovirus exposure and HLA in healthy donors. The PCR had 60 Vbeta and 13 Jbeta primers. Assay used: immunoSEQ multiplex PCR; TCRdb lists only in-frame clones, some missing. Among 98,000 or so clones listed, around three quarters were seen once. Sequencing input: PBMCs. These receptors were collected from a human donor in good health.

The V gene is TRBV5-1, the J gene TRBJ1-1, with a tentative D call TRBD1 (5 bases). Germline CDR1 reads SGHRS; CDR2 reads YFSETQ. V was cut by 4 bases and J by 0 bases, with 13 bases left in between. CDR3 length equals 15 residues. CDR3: CASSLVGGVNTEAFF. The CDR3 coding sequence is TGCGCCAGCAGCCTCGTGGGGGGGGTGAACACTGAAGCTTTCTTT.

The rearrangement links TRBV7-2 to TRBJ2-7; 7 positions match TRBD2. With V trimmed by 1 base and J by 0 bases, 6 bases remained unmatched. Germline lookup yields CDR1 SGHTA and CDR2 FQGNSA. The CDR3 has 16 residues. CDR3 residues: CASSLVPSGGSYEQYF. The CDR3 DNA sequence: TGTGCCAGCAGCTTAGTTCCTAGCGGAGGCTCCTACGAGCAGTACTTC.

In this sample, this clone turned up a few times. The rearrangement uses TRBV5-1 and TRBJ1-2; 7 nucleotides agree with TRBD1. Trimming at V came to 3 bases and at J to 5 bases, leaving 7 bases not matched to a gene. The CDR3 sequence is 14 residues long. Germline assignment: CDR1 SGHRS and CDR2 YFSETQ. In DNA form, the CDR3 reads TGCGCCAGCAGCTCGCCGGGACAGTCGTATGGCTACACCTTC. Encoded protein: CASSSPGQSYGYTF.

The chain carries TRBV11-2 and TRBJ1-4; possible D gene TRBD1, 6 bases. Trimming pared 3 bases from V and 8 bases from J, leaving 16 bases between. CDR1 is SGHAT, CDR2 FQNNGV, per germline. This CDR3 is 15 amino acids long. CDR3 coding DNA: TGTGCCAGCAGCTTTGGGTTCAGGGGCGACGAAAAACTGTTTTTT. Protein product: CASSFGFRGDEKLFF. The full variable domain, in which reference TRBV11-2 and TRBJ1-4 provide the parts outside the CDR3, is EAGVAQSPRYKIIEKRQSVAFWCNPISGHATLYWYQQILGQGPKLLIQFQNNGVVDDSQLPKDRFSAERLKGVDSTLKIQPAKLEDSAVYLCASSFGFRGDEKLFFGSGTQLSVL.

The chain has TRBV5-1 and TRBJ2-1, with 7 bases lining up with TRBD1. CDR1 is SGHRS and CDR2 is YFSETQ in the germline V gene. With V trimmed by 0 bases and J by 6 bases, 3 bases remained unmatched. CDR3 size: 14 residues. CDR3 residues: CASSLEGTVNEQFF. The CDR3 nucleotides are TGCGCCAGCAGCTTGGAGGGGACAGTCAATGAGCAGTTCTTC.

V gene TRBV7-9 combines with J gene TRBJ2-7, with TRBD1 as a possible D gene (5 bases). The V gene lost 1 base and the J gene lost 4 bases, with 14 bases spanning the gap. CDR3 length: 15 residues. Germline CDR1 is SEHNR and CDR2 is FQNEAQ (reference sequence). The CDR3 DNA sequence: TGTGCCAGCAGCTTAGTACCGGACAATAGGTACGAGCAGTACTTC. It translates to CASSLVPDNRYEQYF.

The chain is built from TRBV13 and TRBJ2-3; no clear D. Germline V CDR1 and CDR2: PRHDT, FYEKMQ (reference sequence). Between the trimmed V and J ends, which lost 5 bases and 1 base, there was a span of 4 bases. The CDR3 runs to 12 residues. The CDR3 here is CASSPGTDTQYF. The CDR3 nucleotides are TGTGCCAGCAGCCCCGGCACAGATACGCAGTATTTT.

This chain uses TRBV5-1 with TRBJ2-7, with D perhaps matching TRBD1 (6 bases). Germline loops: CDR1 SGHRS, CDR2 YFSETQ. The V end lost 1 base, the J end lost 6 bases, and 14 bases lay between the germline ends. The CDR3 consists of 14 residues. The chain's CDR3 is CASSLSGAVGEQYF. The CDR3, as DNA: TGCGCCAGCAGCTTGTCAGGGGCCGTGGGCGAGCAGTACTTC. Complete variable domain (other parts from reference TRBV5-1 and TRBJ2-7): KAGVTQTPRYLIKTRGQQVTLSCSPISGHRSVSWYQQTPGQGLQFLFEYFSETQRNKGNFPGRFSGRQFSNSRSEMNVSTLELGDSALYLCASSLSGAVGEQYFGPGTRLTVT.

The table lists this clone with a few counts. The CDR3 reads CASRHAASTDTQYF. The DNA of the CDR3 is TGTGCCAGCAGACACGCGGCAAGCACAGATACGCAGTATTTT. The chain couples TRBV25-1 to TRBJ2-3; no definite D call. The ends were cut back, 6 bases at V and 0 bases at J, with 10 bases in the middle. In germline, CDR1 is MGHDK, CDR2 SYGVNS. The CDR3 runs to 14 residues. The full variable domain, completed using reference TRBV25-1 and TRBJ2-3, is EADIYQTPRYLVIGTGKKITLECSQTMGHDKMYWYQQDPGMELHLIHYSYGVNSTEKGDLSSESTVSRIRTEHFPLTLESARPSHTSQYLCASRHAASTDTQYFGPGTRLTVL.